The present T cell receptor (beta chain) was sequenced within a study of blood T cell repertoires in COVID-19. In the original workflow: Amplification of reference gene primers provided the estimated nucleated cell counts. Libraries were prepared by immunoSEQ multiplex PCR; TCRdb keeps only in-frame clonotypes and omits some of them. Clone size and V and J calls were adopted from that table, with D and trimming inferred from the DNA. The sample holds about 240,000 clones, roughly 91% seen once. Germline trimming cut 0 bases from V and 2 bases from J; bases unmatched to any gene: 4. There are 15 residues in the CDR3. The germline V gene has CDR1 SGHKS and CDR2 YYEKEE (reference sequence).

The J gene is TRBJ2-7, the V gene TRBV5-5; 8 nucleotides align to TRBD2. This clonotype originated in a man under 40 with COVID-19, enrolled during active disease. The sample taken for sequencing was peripheral blood. The CDR3 DNA reads TGTGCCAGCAGCTTGGTCGGGGGGGCAACCTACGAGCAGTACTTC. Translation: CASSLVGGATYEQYF.